The rows below give T cell receptor beta chains drawn from one sample of a study of sequential checkpoint blockade in melanoma. Libraries were prepared by immunoSEQ multiplex PCR; TCRdb keeps only in-frame clonotypes and omits some of them. The repertoire consists of 18,000 or so clones, with roughly two thirds occurring once and the leading ten covering about 11%. Sequenced material: CD8+ T cells sorted from blood (inferred from file names), taken from a patient given nivolumab and ipilimumab in sequence. These receptors were obtained from a human donor with melanoma. CDR3s include the opening cysteine and the closing phenylalanine or tryptophan. A D gene is named only where the DNA matches it firmly. Size tells how often a clone was seen (once, few, many) or the class of an expanded clone, and some rows leave it out.

v_gene: TRBV5-1; d_gene: NA; j_gene: TRBJ2-7; abundance: few; CDR3nt: TGCGCCAGCAGCTTGGGCGACTACGAGCAGTACTTC; CDR3aa: CASSLGDYEQYF
v_gene: TRBV5-6; d_gene: NA; j_gene: TRBJ1-6; abundance: NA; CDR3nt: TGTGCCAGCAGCTTGGGGGGGGGTAATTCACCCCTCCACTTT; CDR3aa: CASSLGGGNSPLHF
v_gene: TRBV27; d_gene: TRBD1; j_gene: TRBJ1-5; abundance: NA; CDR3nt: TGTGCCAGCAGTTTGGGACAGGGCAATCAGCCCCAGCATTTT; CDR3aa: CASSLGQGNQPQHF
v_gene: TRBV4-3; d_gene: TRBD1; j_gene: TRBJ1-1; abundance: NA; CDR3nt: TGCGCCAGCAGCCAGCGCCCGAGGGACAGGGGAACTGAAGCTTTCTTT; CDR3aa: CASSQRPRDRGTEAFF
v_gene: TRBV7-2; d_gene: NA; j_gene: TRBJ2-5; abundance: NA; CDR3nt: TGTGCCAGCAGCTTAGAAGCGTGGGAGACCCAGTACTTC; CDR3aa: CASSLEAWETQYF
v_gene: TRBV4-3; d_gene: TRBD2; j_gene: TRBJ2-1; abundance: NA; CDR3nt: TGCGCCAGCAGCGTGCTAGCGGCCCCCGGCAATGAGCAGTTCTTC; CDR3aa: CASSVLAAPGNEQFF
v_gene: TRBV15; d_gene: TRBD1; j_gene: TRBJ1-5; abundance: medium-sized; CDR3nt: TGTGCCACCAGCAGAGGGGACAGGGGGAGTGAGCCCCAGCATTTT; CDR3aa: CATSRGDRGSEPQHF
v_gene: TRBV13; d_gene: NA; j_gene: TRBJ2-7; abundance: NA; CDR3nt: TGTGCCAGCAGCTTAGCAGGGCCTCTTTATTACGAGCAGTACTTC; CDR3aa: CASSLAGPLYYEQYF
v_gene: TRBV11-2; d_gene: TRBD1; j_gene: TRBJ2-7; abundance: NA; CDR3nt: TGTGCCAGCAGCTTAGGGACAGGCTACGCCTACGAGCAGTACTTC; CDR3aa: CASSLGTGYAYEQYF
v_gene: TRBV6-1; d_gene: NA; j_gene: TRBJ1-5; abundance: NA; CDR3nt: TGTGCCAGCAGTGAATACAGGGAGAGGGGGAGTGGTCAGCCCCAGCATTTT; CDR3aa: CASSEYRERGSGQPQHF
v_gene: TRBV5-1; d_gene: NA; j_gene: TRBJ2-7; abundance: NA; CDR3nt: TGCGCCAGCAGCTTGGCCGAGGGCTCCTACGAGCAGTACTTC; CDR3aa: CASSLAEGSYEQYF
v_gene: TRBV9; d_gene: TRBD2; j_gene: TRBJ2-1; abundance: NA; CDR3nt: TGTGCCAGCAGCGTAGGGGTGCGGGAGCCCTACAATGAGCAGTTCTTC; CDR3aa: CASSVGVREPYNEQFF
v_gene: TRBV19; d_gene: TRBD2; j_gene: TRBJ2-7; abundance: NA; CDR3nt: TGTGCCAGTAGTATCCGCGTCGGGGGGGAGAACGTCTACGAGCAGTACTTC; CDR3aa: CASSIRVGGENVYEQYF
v_gene: TRBV27; d_gene: TRBD2; j_gene: TRBJ2-7; abundance: NA; CDR3nt: TGTGCCAGCAGTTTTTCAGGGACTAGCGGGAGTGTGCAGTACTTC; CDR3aa: CASSFSGTSGSVQYF
v_gene: TRBV5-1; d_gene: TRBD1; j_gene: TRBJ2-3; abundance: NA; CDR3nt: TGCGCCAGCAGCTGGCAGGGGGAAGATACGCAGTATTTT; CDR3aa: CASSWQGEDTQYF
v_gene: TRBV7-3; d_gene: NA; j_gene: TRBJ2-2; abundance: NA; CDR3nt: TGTGCCAGCAGCTCCCCGACCGGGGAGCTGTTTTTT; CDR3aa: CASSSPTGELFF
v_gene: TRBV4-3; d_gene: TRBD1; j_gene: TRBJ1-5; abundance: NA; CDR3nt: TGCGCCAGCAGACCCGACAGGGTTAGCAATCAGCCCCAGCATTTT; CDR3aa: CASRPDRVSNQPQHF
v_gene: TRBV9; d_gene: TRBD1; j_gene: TRBJ1-5; abundance: few; CDR3nt: TGTGCCAGCAGCGCGGGGACAGGTCATCAGCCCCAGCATTTT; CDR3aa: CASSAGTGHQPQHF
v_gene: TRBV7-9; d_gene: TRBD1; j_gene: TRBJ1-1; abundance: NA; CDR3nt: TGTGCCAGCAGCCTGGGACAGGGGATGAACACTGAAGCTTTCTTT; CDR3aa: CASSLGQGMNTEAFF
v_gene: TRBV29-1; d_gene: TRBD1; j_gene: TRBJ1-2; abundance: NA; CDR3nt: TGCAGCGTCGACAGGGGATTTCCCTATGGCTACACCTTC; CDR3aa: CSVDRGFPYGYTF
v_gene: TRBV2; d_gene: NA; j_gene: TRBJ1-5; abundance: NA; CDR3nt: TGTGCCAGCAGTGGGATACAGAGCAATCAGCCCCAGCATTTT; CDR3aa: CASSGIQSNQPQHF
v_gene: TRBV4-3; d_gene: NA; j_gene: TRBJ1-2; abundance: NA; CDR3nt: TGCGCCAGCAGCCAAGGATCCGCCAGTAACTATGGCTACACCTTC; CDR3aa: CASSQGSASNYGYTF
v_gene: TRBV11-2; d_gene: NA; j_gene: TRBJ2-7; abundance: NA; CDR3nt: TGTGCCAGCAGCTTAGCGGACAGTACCTACGAGCAGTACTTC; CDR3aa: CASSLADSTYEQYF
v_gene: TRBV6-5; d_gene: NA; j_gene: TRBJ2-5; abundance: NA; CDR3nt: TGTGCCAGCAGTTCCCCAGAAAAGACCCAGTACTTC; CDR3aa: CASSSPEKTQYF
v_gene: TRBV4-2; d_gene: NA; j_gene: TRBJ2-1; abundance: NA; CDR3nt: TGTGCCAGCAGCTTTGGAGGGGAAAATGAGCAGTTCTTC; CDR3aa: CASSFGGENEQFF
v_gene: TRBV29-1; d_gene: NA; j_gene: TRBJ2-3; abundance: NA; CDR3nt: TGCAGCGTCGGAGAGATAGATACGCAGTATTTT; CDR3aa: CSVGEIDTQYF
v_gene: TRBV7-2; d_gene: NA; j_gene: TRBJ2-7; abundance: NA; CDR3nt: TGTGCCAGCAGCTCCTCCGTCGGCGAGCAGTACTTC; CDR3aa: CASSSSVGEQYF
v_gene: TRBV29-1; d_gene: NA; j_gene: TRBJ1-2; abundance: NA; CDR3nt: TGCAGCGTTGACCAGGGTGGGTACTATGGCTACACCTTC; CDR3aa: CSVDQGGYYGYTF
v_gene: TRBV7-8; d_gene: TRBD2; j_gene: TRBJ2-3; abundance: NA; CDR3nt: TGTGCCAGCAGCTCAGGCGGGAGTACAGATACGCAGTATTTT; CDR3aa: CASSSGGSTDTQYF
v_gene: TRBV23-1; d_gene: NA; j_gene: TRBJ2-7; abundance: NA; CDR3nt: TGCGCCAGCAGTCAAAATGGAGTCCACGAGCAGTACTTC; CDR3aa: CASSQNGVHEQYF
v_gene: TRBV6-5; d_gene: NA; j_gene: TRBJ1-1; abundance: once; CDR3nt: TGTGCCAGCTGGCTGGGGAGGACTGAAGCTTTCTTT; CDR3aa: CASWLGRTEAFF
v_gene: TRBV4-3; d_gene: TRBD2; j_gene: TRBJ2-7; abundance: once; CDR3nt: TGCGCCAGCAGCCAAGCGGCGGGAGGGCTCGACTACGAGCAGTACTTC; CDR3aa: CASSQAAGGLDYEQYF
v_gene: TRBV10-3; d_gene: TRBD2; j_gene: TRBJ2-1; abundance: few; CDR3nt: TGTGCCATCAGTGAGTCTAGCGGGAGGACTATCAATGAGCAGTTCTTC; CDR3aa: CAISESSGRTINEQFF
v_gene: TRBV6-5; d_gene: NA; j_gene: TRBJ1-5; abundance: NA; CDR3nt: TGTGCCAGCAGTTACACAGGCAATCAGCCCCAGCATTTT; CDR3aa: CASSYTGNQPQHF
v_gene: TRBV7-8; d_gene: TRBD1; j_gene: TRBJ2-7; abundance: NA; CDR3nt: TGTGCCAGCAGCCAGGGGGTACAAGGGGGGTACTTC; CDR3aa: CASSQGVQGGYF
v_gene: TRBV2; d_gene: NA; j_gene: TRBJ2-7; abundance: NA; CDR3nt: TGTGCCAGCGGGGACATTTCCTACGAGCAGTACTTC; CDR3aa: CASGDISYEQYF
v_gene: TRBV7-6; d_gene: NA; j_gene: TRBJ2-5; abundance: once; CDR3nt: TGTGCCAGCAGCCGACAAATCCAAGAGACCCAGTACTTC; CDR3aa: CASSRQIQETQYF
v_gene: TRBV9; d_gene: TRBD2; j_gene: TRBJ2-3; abundance: NA; CDR3nt: TGTGCCAGCAGCCCTGGTAGCGGGAGTACAGATACGCAGTATTTT; CDR3aa: CASSPGSGSTDTQYF
v_gene: TRBV11-2; d_gene: TRBD1; j_gene: TRBJ2-7; abundance: few; CDR3nt: TGTGCCAGCAGCTTTGAACAGGGGATCTACGAGCAGTACTTC; CDR3aa: CASSFEQGIYEQYF
v_gene: TRBV6-6; d_gene: TRBD1; j_gene: TRBJ1-2; abundance: NA; CDR3nt: TGTGCCAGCAGCATACGGACAGGGAGGGACGGCTACACCTTC; CDR3aa: CASSIRTGRDGYTF
v_gene: TRBV2; d_gene: NA; j_gene: TRBJ1-5; abundance: NA; CDR3nt: TGTGCCAGCAGTCCTACAGGGAGCAATCAGCCCCAGCATTTT; CDR3aa: CASSPTGSNQPQHF